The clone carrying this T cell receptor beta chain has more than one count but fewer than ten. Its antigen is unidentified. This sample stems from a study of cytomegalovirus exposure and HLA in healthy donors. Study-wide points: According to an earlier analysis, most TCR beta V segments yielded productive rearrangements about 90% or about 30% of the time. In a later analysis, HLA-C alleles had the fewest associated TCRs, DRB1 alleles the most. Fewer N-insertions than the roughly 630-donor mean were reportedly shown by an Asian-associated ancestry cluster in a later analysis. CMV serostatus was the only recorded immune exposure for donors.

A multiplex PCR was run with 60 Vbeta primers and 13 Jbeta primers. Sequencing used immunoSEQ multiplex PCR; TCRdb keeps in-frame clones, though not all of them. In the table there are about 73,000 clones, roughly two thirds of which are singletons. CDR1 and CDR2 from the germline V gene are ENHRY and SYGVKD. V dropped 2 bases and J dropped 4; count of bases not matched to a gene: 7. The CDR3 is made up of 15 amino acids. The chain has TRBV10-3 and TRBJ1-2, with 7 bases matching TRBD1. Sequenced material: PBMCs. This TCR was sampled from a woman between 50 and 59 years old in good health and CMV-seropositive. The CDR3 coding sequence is TGTGCCATCAGTGAGGCCTCAGGGGACAGCTATGGCTACACCTTC. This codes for CAISEASGDSYGYTF.